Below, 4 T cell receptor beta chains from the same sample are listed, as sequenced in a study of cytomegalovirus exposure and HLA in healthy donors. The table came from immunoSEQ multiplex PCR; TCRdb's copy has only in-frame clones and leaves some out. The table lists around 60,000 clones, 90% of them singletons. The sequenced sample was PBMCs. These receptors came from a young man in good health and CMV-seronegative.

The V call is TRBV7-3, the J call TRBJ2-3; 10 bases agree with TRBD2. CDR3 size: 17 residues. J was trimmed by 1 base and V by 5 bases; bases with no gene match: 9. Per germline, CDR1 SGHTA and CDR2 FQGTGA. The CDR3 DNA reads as TGTGCCAGCAGCCCCCCGGGGCTAGCGGGAGGCACAGATACGCAGTATTTT. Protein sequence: CASSPPGLAGGTDTQYF.

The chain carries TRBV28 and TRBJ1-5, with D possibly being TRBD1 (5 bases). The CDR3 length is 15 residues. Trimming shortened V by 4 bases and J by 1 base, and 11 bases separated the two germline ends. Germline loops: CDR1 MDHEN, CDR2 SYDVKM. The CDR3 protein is CASSYGSGSNQPQHF. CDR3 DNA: TGTGCCAGCAGTTACGGGTCAGGGAGCAATCAGCCCCAGCATTTT.

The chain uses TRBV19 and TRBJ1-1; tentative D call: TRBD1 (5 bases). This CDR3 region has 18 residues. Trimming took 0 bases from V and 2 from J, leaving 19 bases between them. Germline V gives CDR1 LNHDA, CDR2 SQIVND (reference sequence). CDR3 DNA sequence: TGTGCCAGTAGTATAGATCCGTTTTGGGCAGGGAATAACACTGAAGCTTTCTTT. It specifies CASSIDPFWAGNNTEAFF.

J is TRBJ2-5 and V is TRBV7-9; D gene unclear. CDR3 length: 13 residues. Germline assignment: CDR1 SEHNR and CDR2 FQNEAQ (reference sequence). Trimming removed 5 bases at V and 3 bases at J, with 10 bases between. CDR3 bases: TGTGCCAGCAGCCTAACAGTAGAAGAGACCCAGTACTTC. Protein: CASSLTVEETQYF.